The 3 T cell receptor beta chains below come from one sample, sequenced in a study of T-cell reconstitution after alpha-beta-depleted transplantation in children. The TCRbeta library incorporated unique molecular identifiers. TCRdb analysed the PCR reads with MiXCR anew, one entry per CDR3 protein. This sample carries 400,000 to 550,000 distinct CDR3 sequences, approximately 10% of them seen once, and the ten largest clones take around 2%. Sequencing was performed on PBMCs, taken before TCRalphabeta/CD19-depleted stem cell transplant. The source is a child aged 2 to 15 with inherited bone marrow failure, due to receive a stem cell transplant.

Note on this clonotype: At one boundary the junction diverges from the germline segment, which might be a read error. This chain uses TRBV7-2 with TRBJ2-7; D perhaps matches TRBD2 (5 bases). The CDR3 runs 13 residues. Looked up from germline, CDR1 is SGHTA and CDR2 is FQGNSA. The CDR3 here is CAGSLVSGNEQYF. The CDR3 DNA sequence: TGTGCCGGCAGCCTAGTGTCGGGGAACGAGCAGTACTTC.

A word on this clonotype: A much larger clonotype is one base distant, so this may be a read error. The chain couples TRBV10-2 to TRBJ2-7; 11 nucleotides align to TRBD2. CDR3 length: 14 amino acids. Germline loops: CDR1 WSHSY, CDR2 SAAADI. In DNA, the CDR3 is TGCGCCAGCACCCTAGCGGGAGGAAGCTACGAGGAGTACTTC. Protein product: CASTLAGGSYEEYF.

At least ten counts were recorded for this clonotype. This chain links TRBV13 with TRBJ2-7, with 9 bases matching TRBD1. The CDR3 totals 14 residues. Germline V gene sequence: CDR1 PRHDT, CDR2 FYEKMQ (reference sequence). V lost 5 bases, J lost 3 bases, and 5 bases stayed unmatched. The CDR3 region is CASSNGTGHYEQYF. CDR3 DNA: TGTGCCAGCAGCAACGGGACAGGGCACTACGAGCAGTACTTC.